The 14 T cell receptor beta chains in this list originate from one sample, sequenced in a study of graft-versus-host responses after intestinal transplantation. These TCRs' antigens remain unknown. Sequencing used immunoSEQ multiplex PCR; TCRdb keeps in-frame clones, though not all of them. Of 84,000 or so clones listed, 82% are singletons. Specimen: unstimulated CD4+ T cells sorted from spleen or lymph node cells, collected before intestinal transplant. The receptors come from a human donor who received an intestinal transplant.

The V call is TRBV18, the J call TRBJ2-7; perhaps TRBD2 as D (6 bases). Trimming shortened V by 2 bases and J by 0 bases, and 20 bases separated the two germline ends. This CDR3 has 18 amino acids. Germline V CDR1 and CDR2: KGHSH, LQKENI. The CDR3 is CASSPSRPTRLGSYEQYF. CDR3 DNA: TGTGCCAGCTCACCATCTAGGCCGACTAGGTTAGGCTCCTACGAGCAGTACTTC.

This chain connects TRBV10-3 to TRBJ1-5; 7 nucleotides agree with TRBD1. Trimming removed 4 bases from V and 1 base from J; junction bases left unmatched: 4. There are 15 residues in the CDR3. The V gene's germline CDR1 is ENHRY and CDR2 SYGVKD. The CDR3 DNA reads TGTGCCATCAGTGCCGGGACAGCGAGCAATCAGCCCCAGCATTTT. Translated, it gives CAISAGTASNQPQHF.

This chain connects TRBV23-1 to TRBJ2-7, with D perhaps matching TRBD1 (5 bases). TRBV23-1 is flagged as an ORF with uncertain function. CDR3 length: 16 residues. V shed 0 bases and J shed 0 bases, with 12 bases lying between them. The chain's CDR3 is CASSQSPRDCSYEQYF. CDR3 in DNA: TGCGCCAGCAGTCAATCCCCCAGGGATTGCTCCTACGAGCAGTACTTC.

The CDR3, as DNA: TGTGCCAGCAGCTGGGGGCCACAGGAGAATGAAAAACTGTTTTTT. Residues: CASSWGPQENEKLFF. The chain links TRBV6-6 to TRBJ1-4, with D possibly being TRBD1 (6 bases). Germline CDR1 reads MNHNY; CDR2 reads SVGAGI (reference sequence). The length of the CDR3 is 15 residues. Trimming took off 6 bases at V and 5 bases at J, with 16 bases between the two ends.

The chain combines TRBV28 with TRBJ2-2; D might be TRBD1 (6 bases). V lost 4 bases and J lost 5, with 14 bases in between. The CDR3 has 15 residues. In germline, CDR1 is MDHEN, CDR2 SYDVKM. CDR3 bases: TGTGCCAGCAGTTGGGCAGGGGTGGGGACCGGGGAGCTGTTTTTT. Protein sequence: CASSWAGVGTGELFF.

The chain couples TRBV6-5 to TRBJ2-7, with D maybe TRBD2 (7 bases). CDR3 length: 14 residues. V lost 6 bases, J lost 3 bases, and 15 bases lay in between. The germline CDR1 and CDR2 sequences are MNHEY and SVGAGI. The CDR3 here is CASSRQRGGYEQYF. In DNA form, the CDR3 reads TGTGCCAGCAGCCGCCAGAGGGGGGGCTACGAGCAGTACTTC.

This clone was picked up a small number of times. Other DNA sequences from this sample encode an identical CDR3 as well. The chain employs TRBV6-5 and TRBJ1-3, with 10 bases fitting TRBD1. The CDR3 is 15 residues long. CDR1 and CDR2 from the germline V gene are MNHEY and SVGAGI. The trim removed 5 bases at V and 4 bases at J, leaving 5 bases unmatched. As DNA, the CDR3 is TGTGCCAGCAGTAGACAGGGGGCGAAAGGAAACACCATATATTTT. As protein: CASSRQGAKGNTIYF.

In its sample, this clone was seen a few times. The chain couples TRBV15 to TRBJ2-3; 12 positions match TRBD2. CDR1 is LNHNV and CDR2 is YYDKDF in the germline V gene (reference sequence). This CDR3 has 18 amino acids. The junction had 6 bases not matched to a gene; V was cut back by 1 base and J by 1 base. CDR3 in DNA: TGTGCCACCAGCAGAGGCTACCGACTAGCGGGAGGCACAGATACGCAGTATTTT. It is translated as CATSRGYRLAGGTDTQYF.

To note about this clone: Distinct nucleotide sequences in the sample also encode this CDR3. This chain connects TRBV12-5 to TRBJ1-2; tentatively, D is TRBD1 (5 bases). Germline values: CDR1 LGHNT, CDR2 FRNRAP. The germline V and J ends were trimmed by 3 bases and 4 bases, with 6 bases remaining between them. The CDR3 is made up of 12 amino acids. CDR3 nucleotides: TGTGCTAGTGGTTTAGACAGCTATGGCTACACCTTC. Protein: CASGLDSYGYTF.

This clone was seen only once. The V and J genes are TRBV20-1 and TRBJ2-5; D is possibly TRBD2 (5 bases). Germline CDR1 is DFQATT and CDR2 is SNEGSKA (reference sequence). Trimming took 4 bases from V and 4 from J, leaving 7 bases between them. The CDR3 runs to 11 residues. CDR3 sequence (DNA): TGCAGTGCTACTGCGGGAGAGACCCAGTACTTC. Amino acids: CSATAGETQYF.

A single count supports this clone. The V gene is TRBV19, the J gene TRBJ2-5; possibly TRBD2 for D (6 bases). This CDR3 is built from 14 residues. V lost 5 bases and J lost 3, with 13 bases in between. The germline V gene encodes CDR1 LNHDA and CDR2 SQIVND (reference sequence). The CDR3 spells CASSPWTGEETQYF. DNA for the CDR3: TGTGCCAGTAGTCCTTGGACGGGGGAAGAGACCCAGTACTTC.

The chain recombines TRBV5-1 with TRBJ2-2, with D perhaps matching TRBD2 (5 bases). The CDR3 is 17 amino acids. Per germline, CDR1 SGHRS and CDR2 YFSETQ. V was clipped by 3 bases and J by 2 bases, with 17 bases between them. CDR3 region: CASSSTASSVNTGELFF. CDR3 DNA: TGCGCCAGCAGCTCAACCGCTAGCTCCGTTAACACCGGGGAGCTGTTTTTT.

CDR3 nucleotide sequence: TGTGCCAGCAGCCGGGGGAGGGGAGGGGAGATGAACACTGAAGCTTTCTTT. It translates to CASSRGRGGEMNTEAFF. This sequence joins TRBV5-5 and TRBJ1-1; tentative D call: TRBD1 (5 bases). This CDR3 has 17 residues. Trimming removed 4 bases at V and 0 bases at J, with 19 bases between. Germline loops: CDR1 SGHKS, CDR2 YYEKEE (reference sequence).

The chain employs TRBV11-2 and TRBJ2-6, with D perhaps matching TRBD1 (5 bases). The CDR3 totals 17 residues. Germline lookup yields CDR1 SGHAT and CDR2 FQNNGV. Trimming pared 0 bases from V and 3 bases from J, leaving 12 bases between. Here the CDR3 reads CASSLDLRGGGANVLTF. The CDR3 bases are TGTGCCAGCAGCTTAGATCTAAGGGGTGGTGGGGCCAACGTCCTGACTTTC.